Given below is one T cell receptor beta chain in context. Its antigen is currently unknown. TCRdb's table, derived via immunoSEQ multiplex PCR, lists solely in-frame clones and lacks some. This sample yields some 130,000 clones, of which around 90% are seen a single time; 2.5% to 3.5% belongs to the top ten. The sample is drawn from a study of T cell responses to AZD1222 COVID-19 vaccine. Study-wide context: Second doses were pooled across both intervals (about 4 or about 12 weeks).

Study-level findings and limits: The sample set comprised mostly white British donors with more females, and clonal diversity was possibly underestimated.

The CDR3 is 15 residues long. Trimming took 4 bases from V and 4 from J; bases not matched to a gene: 9. CDR1 LNHDA and CDR2 SQIVND come from the germline V gene (reference sequence). The TCR comes from an adult in good health. V and J are TRBV19 and TRBJ1-1; 7 bases map to TRBD1. Specimen: peripheral blood, collected on day 0 of AZD1222 vaccination. The CDR3 is CASSTLPGQSTEAFF. The CDR3 DNA reads TGTGCCAGTAGTACACTCCCGGGACAGAGCACTGAAGCTTTCTTT.